This T cell receptor beta chain was found in a study of T cell changes during pregnancy in multiple sclerosis. CDR3 length equals 15 residues. Germline V gives CDR1 SGHNT, CDR2 YYREEE (reference sequence). The V gene lost 4 bases and the J gene lost 5 bases, with 17 bases spanning the gap. The table came from immunoSEQ multiplex PCR; TCRdb's copy has only in-frame clones and leaves some out. This sample carries 75,000 to 80,000 clones, roughly 91% of them seen once, and the ten largest clones take just over 2.5%. The sample here was peripheral blood, taken after pregnancy. The source is a female donor in good health, enrolled as a control in a pregnancy study. This chain links TRBV5-4 with TRBJ2-3; maybe TRBD2 (5 bases). CDR3 protein: CASSPTDLGGDTQYF. CDR3 sequence (DNA): TGTGCCAGCAGCCCTACGGACCTCGGAGGAGATACGCAGTATTTT. Supplemented by reference TRBV5-4 and TRBJ2-3, the full variable domain reads ETGVTQSPTHLIKTRGQQVTLRCSSQSGHNTVSWYQQALGQGPQFIFQYYREEENGRGNFPPRFSGLQFPNYSSELNVNALELDDSALYLCASSPTDLGGDTQYFGPGTRLTVL.